Following are 30 T cell receptor beta chains from one sample sequenced in a study of shared clonotypes between healthy human individuals (TCRdb year 2020). Library creation used the immunoSEQ multiplex PCR assay. Here the immuneACCESS table is served through TCRdb, limited to in-frame sequences with V and J called. Missing clones are a known gap in these copies; in checked studies unresolved V genes cover under half, and the rest lacks a known reason. For this sample there are around 2,000,000 clones; 85% to 95% appear just once. Around 0.13% of the sample lies in the top ten. Material for sequencing was naive CD4+ T cells sorted from blood. Taken with the paper, the label for cell subset or site translates to: CD45RA+ positively selected. These receptors were collected from a man younger than 35 in good health.

The chain employs TRBV6-5 and TRBJ1-3; D is unclear. The germline V and J ends were trimmed by 7 bases and 0 bases, with 7 bases remaining between them. The CDR3 totals 13 residues. CDR1 and CDR2 from the germline V gene are MNHEY and SVGAGI. CDR3 bases: TGTGCCAGCAAACAAACCTCTGGAAACACCATATATTTT. This sequence encodes CASKQTSGNTIYF.

The V and J genes are TRBV5-1 and TRBJ1-2, with 7 bases aligning to TRBD1. Germline CDR1 reads SGHRS; CDR2 reads YFSETQ. The CDR3 length is 13 residues. Unmatched junction bases numbered 8, after V lost 4 bases and J lost 8 bases. The CDR3 bases are TGCGCCAGCAGCCAAGCGACAGGGTTAGGCTACACCTTC. It translates to CASSQATGLGYTF.

The genes are TRBV7-9 and TRBJ2-6, with D perhaps matching TRBD2 (6 bases). The germline gives CDR1 SEHNR, CDR2 FQNEAQ (reference sequence). The CDR3 runs to 18 residues. Trimming took 3 bases from V and 6 from J, leaving 21 bases between them. The CDR3 sequence: CASSLRDRFTLEANVLTF. Here the CDR3 DNA reads TGTGCCAGCAGCTTGCGGGACCGCTTTACTCTGGAGGCCAACGTCCTGACTTTC.

Note on this clone: One end of the junction fails to match germline, which may point to a read error. The chain links TRBV28 to TRBJ2-7; 7 bases match TRBD1. The CDR3 is 11 residues long. Per the germline V gene, CDR1 is MDHEN and CDR2 is SYDVKM. This chain's CDR3 is CASSYGTARRF. As DNA, the CDR3 is TGTGCCAGCAGTTACGGGACAGCCCGGCGCTTC. The full variable domain, rest sourced from reference TRBV28 and TRBJ2-7, is DVKVTQSSRYLVKRTGEKVFLECVQDMDHENMFWYRQDPGLGLRLIYFSYDVKMKEKGDIPEGYSVSREKKERFSLILESASTNQTSMYLCASSYGTARRFGPGTRLTVT.

The rearrangement uses TRBV6-5 and TRBJ1-6; D is ambiguous. Per germline, CDR1 MNHEY and CDR2 SVGAGI. CDR3 size: 15 residues. The V end was cut by 0 bases, the J end by 7 bases, with 10 bases between. In nucleotides, the CDR3 is TGTGCCAGCAGTTACTCTACGGCAGAGAATTCACCCCTCCACTTT. Protein product: CASSYSTAENSPLHF.

The chain is built from TRBV4-1 and TRBJ2-2; the D is unclear. The CDR3 contains 14 residues. Germline V gene data show CDR1 as MGHRA and CDR2 as YSYEKL. V shed 1 base and J shed 7 bases, with 10 bases lying between them. The CDR3 loop is CASSQAVRVGELFF. For the CDR3, the DNA is TGCGCCAGCAGCCAAGCTGTTCGGGTCGGGGAGCTGTTTTTT.

The rearrangement joins TRBV5-1 to TRBJ1-3, with D perhaps matching TRBD1 (5 bases). This CDR3 has 14 amino acids. Trimming cost V 6 bases and J 0 bases, with 10 bases left between them. CDR1 is SGHRS and CDR2 is YFSETQ in the germline V gene. CDR3 nucleotides: TGCGCCAGCACTAGGGGAGACTCTGGAAACACCATATATTTT. This codes for CASTRGDSGNTIYF. The variable domain in full, completed from reference TRBV5-1 and TRBJ1-3, reads KAGVTQTPRYLIKTRGQQVTLSCSPISGHRSVSWYQQTPGQGLQFLFEYFSETQRNKGNFPGRFSGRQFSNSRSEMNVSTLELGDSALYLCASTRGDSGNTIYFGEGSWLTVV.

V and J are TRBV6-5 and TRBJ1-5; D is ambiguous. Germline-derived CDR1 and CDR2 are MNHEY and SVGAGI. Deletions cut 6 bases from V and 4 bases from J, with 10 bases between. This CDR3 is 13 amino acids long. The CDR3 region is CASRRLGNQPQHF. Here the CDR3 DNA reads TGTGCCAGCAGACGGTTGGGTAATCAGCCCCAGCATTTT.

This clone was seen a single time. The chain couples TRBV18 to TRBJ2-7; 8 bases match TRBD2. The CDR3 sequence is 16 residues long. CDR1 is KGHSH, CDR2 LQKENI, per germline. The junction had 15 bases not matched to a gene; V was cut back by 3 bases and J by 8 bases. CDR3 amino acids: CASSPDTGLVPFQQYF. DNA for the CDR3: TGTGCCAGCTCACCGGATACGGGACTAGTCCCCTTTCAGCAGTACTTC.

The chain joins TRBV25-1 to TRBJ1-4; D unresolved. Trimming took 6 bases from V and 0 from J, leaving 14 bases between them. There are 16 residues in the CDR3. The germline gives CDR1 MGHDK, CDR2 SYGVNS. The CDR3 DNA sequence: TGTGCCAGCAGGGGATATGGGGAAGCAACTAATGAAAAACTGTTTTTT. Translating gives CASRGYGEATNEKLFF.

The V gene is TRBV10-1, the J gene TRBJ2-7; 7 positions agree with TRBD2. Unmatched junction bases numbered 10, after V lost 4 bases and J lost 4 bases. The CDR3 runs to 15 residues. The germline gives CDR1 WNHNN, CDR2 SYGVQD (reference sequence). This chain's CDR3 is CASSGGQAGRYEQYF. The CDR3 DNA reads as TGCGCCAGCAGTGGGGGTCAAGCGGGGAGGTACGAGCAGTACTTC.

This clone was recorded only once. V usage is TRBV10-1 and J usage is TRBJ2-1; a possible D gene is TRBD2 (6 bases). CDR1 is WNHNN and CDR2 is SYGVQD in the germline V gene (reference sequence). Trimming took off 4 bases at V and 4 bases at J, with 11 bases between the two ends. The CDR3 sequence is 14 residues long. DNA of the CDR3: TGCGCCAGCAGTGTGGACGGGAGTTACAATGAGCAGTTCTTC. Translation: CASSVDGSYNEQFF.

As to this clone: This sample also contains other DNA sequences that code for the same CDR3. The chain recombines TRBV6-5 with TRBJ1-5; maybe TRBD1 (5 bases). Trimming pared 5 bases from V and 6 bases from J, leaving 14 bases between. Germline V gene sequence: CDR1 MNHEY, CDR2 SVGAGI. The CDR3 is 14 residues long. The CDR3 DNA is TGTGCCAGCAGTCCAGGCGGGGGAGGTCAGCCCCAGCATTTT. Amino acid sequence: CASSPGGGGQPQHF.

V and J are TRBV10-3 and TRBJ2-3; the D is unclear. Germline V lookup: CDR1 ENHRY, CDR2 SYGVKD. The CDR3 has 15 residues. With 0 bases removed from V and 5 bases from J, the gap between germline ends came to 12 bases. In nucleotides, the CDR3 is TGTGCCATCAGTGAGTCTTCGTCTCTGGAAGATACGCAGTATTTT. Encoded protein: CAISESSSLEDTQYF.

This clone was recorded once. This rearrangement joins TRBV5-6 to TRBJ1-6, with D tentatively TRBD1 (5 bases). This CDR3 has 15 residues. Trimming pared 4 bases from V and 8 bases from J, leaving 16 bases between. The germline gives CDR1 SGHDT, CDR2 YYEEEE. The CDR3 reads CASSLIDRGDSPLHF. The CDR3 DNA is TGTGCCAGCAGCCTAATCGACAGAGGAGATTCACCCCTCCACTTT. Looking up the rest from reference TRBV5-6 and TRBJ1-6 gives the full variable domain: DAGVTQSPTHLIKTRGQQVTLRCSPKSGHDTVSWYQQALGQGPQFIFQYYEEEERQRGNFPDRFSGHQFPNYSSELNVNALLLGDSALYLCASSLIDRGDSPLHFGNGTRLTVT.

This clone was observed a single time. V gene TRBV7-2 combines with J gene TRBJ2-7; perhaps TRBD1 as D (6 bases). The CDR3 loop spans 15 amino acids. The V gene lost 2 bases and the J gene lost 1 base, with 12 bases spanning the gap. Germline values: CDR1 SGHTA, CDR2 FQGNSA. The CDR3 DNA reads as TGTGCCAGCAGCTTACAGGGGCTCCTATCCTACGAGCAGTACTTC. Protein: CASSLQGLLSYEQYF. The variable domain in full, completed from reference TRBV7-2 and TRBJ2-7, reads GAGVSQSPSNKVTEKGKDVELRCDPISGHTALYWYRQSLGQGLEFLIYFQGNSAPDKSGLPSDRFSAERTGGSVSTLTIQRTQQEDSAVYLCASSLQGLLSYEQYFGPGTRLTVT.

The V gene is TRBV30, the J gene TRBJ1-1; possibly TRBD1 for D (5 bases). The length of the CDR3 is 12 residues. Germline CDR1 and CDR2: GTSNPN and SVGIG (reference sequence). The ends were cut back, 1 base at V and 4 bases at J, with 7 bases in the middle. The CDR3 nucleotides read TGTGCCTGGAGTGGACAGTTCACTGAAGCTTTCTTT. It is translated as CAWSGQFTEAFF.

This clone was detected a few times. The same CDR3 is also encoded by other DNA sequences in this sample. The chain employs TRBV29-1 and TRBJ1-1; 9 nucleotides agree with TRBD1. The CDR3 loop spans 12 amino acids. Germline V gene lookup returns CDR1 SQVTM and CDR2 ANQGSEA. Trimming cost V 4 bases and J 5 bases; bases outside gene matches: 2. The CDR3 region has the DNA TGCAGCGTTGGACAGGGGGGGACTGAAGCTTTCTTT. Translation: CSVGQGGTEAFF.

This rearrangement joins TRBV2 to TRBJ2-5; D is ambiguous. CDR1 is SNHLY, CDR2 FYNNEI, per germline. Trimming stripped 6 bases from V and 9 bases from J, with 17 bases between. The length of the CDR3 is 13 residues. The CDR3 region has the DNA TGTGCCAGCAGCAACACAGCCCTTGGCGCCCAGTACTTC. Translation: CASSNTALGAQYF.

The chain employs TRBV28 and TRBJ1-2, with D possibly TRBD1 on 5 matching bases. The germline V gene has CDR1 MDHEN and CDR2 SYDVKM. The CDR3 has 13 amino acids. V shed 6 bases and J shed 8 bases, with 16 bases lying between them. CDR3 sequence reads: CASSPGREGGYTF. For the CDR3, the DNA is TGTGCCAGCAGCCCCGGACGGGAGGGGGGCTACACCTTC.

The CDR3 sequence: CASSLWSLAPDTQYF. CDR3 sequence (DNA): TGTGCCAGCAGCTTATGGTCTCTAGCTCCAGATACGCAGTATTTT. The genes are TRBV7-2 and TRBJ2-3, with a tentative D call TRBD2 (5 bases). Germline assignment: CDR1 SGHTA and CDR2 FQGNSA. V was shortened by 2 bases and J by 4 bases, with 13 bases between the two germline ends. The CDR3 extends over 15 amino acids.

This clone was counted a single time. This chain uses TRBV6-6 with TRBJ2-3, with TRBD2 matching over 11 bases. V shed 5 bases and J 3 bases; nucleotides not matched to a gene: 7. From germline, CDR1 is MNHNY and CDR2 SVGAGI (reference sequence). The CDR3 length is 16 residues. CDR3 sequence (DNA): TGTGCCAGCAGTACCATAGCGGGAGGGTTAACAGATACGCAGTATTTT. It codes for CASSTIAGGLTDTQYF.

On this clone itself: This specimen includes other DNA sequences encoding the same CDR3. The chain uses TRBV7-6 and TRBJ2-5, with 15 nucleotides matching TRBD2. Germline CDR1 is SGHVS and CDR2 is FNYEAQ. Unmatched junction bases numbered 1, after V lost 3 bases and J lost 2 bases. The CDR3 consists of 16 residues. CDR3 nucleotides: TGTGCCAGCAGCTTGGGACTAGCGGGGGGTCAAGAGACCCAGTACTTC. Translated: CASSLGLAGGQETQYF.

The V gene is TRBV4-1, the J gene TRBJ2-7; the D gene is possibly TRBD2 (6 bases). The germline V gene encodes CDR1 MGHRA and CDR2 YSYEKL. The CDR3 has 14 amino acids. V lost 2 bases and J 4 bases, leaving 12 bases between the germline ends. In DNA, the CDR3 is TGCGCCAGCAGCCAATCTAGCGCAGGGTACGAGCAGTACTTC. It yields the protein CASSQSSAGYEQYF.

The gene calls are TRBV10-1 and TRBJ2-5; 10 bases fit TRBD2. CDR1 is WNHNN, CDR2 SYGVQD, per germline (reference sequence). Unmatched junction bases numbered 5, after V lost 2 bases and J lost 2 bases. This CDR3 comprises 16 residues. CDR3 nucleotide sequence: TGCGCCAGCAGTGAGGCTCTAGCGGGGGAACAAGAGACCCAGTACTTC. Translating gives CASSEALAGEQETQYF.

Notes on this clone: This could be a read error, since a much larger clone is one nucleotide away. J is TRBJ1-1 and V is TRBV25-1, with 11 positions matching TRBD1. This CDR3 comprises 14 residues. Germline V CDR1 and CDR2: MGHDK, SYGVNS. V lost 6 bases and J lost 3; bases outside the gene matches: 3. CDR3 in amino acids: CASSGTGGYTEAFF. The CDR3 DNA reads TGTGCCAGCAGCGGGACAGGGGGTTACACTGAAGCTTTCTTT.

The chain is built from TRBV6-5 and TRBJ2-1; D possibly corresponds to TRBD2 (6 bases). V lost 6 bases and J lost 9, with 21 bases in between. Per germline, CDR1 MNHEY and CDR2 SVGAGI. This CDR3 is built from 15 residues. CDR3 coding DNA: TGTGCCAGCAGGGGCTTTCGGGGGACCCGTGTTGAGCAGTTCTTC. It encodes CASRGFRGTRVEQFF.

The chain uses TRBV5-6 and TRBJ2-5, with 8 bases lining up with TRBD1. The CDR3 runs 15 residues. Trimming at V came to 5 bases and at J to 3 bases, leaving 9 bases not matched to a gene. CDR1 and CDR2 from the germline V gene are SGHDT and YYEEEE. CDR3 in amino acids: CASRTLGQGEETQYF. The CDR3 DNA sequence: TGTGCCAGCAGGACTCTCGGACAGGGAGAAGAGACCCAGTACTTC.

This chain links TRBV19 with TRBJ2-5, with 12 nucleotides matching TRBD2. The CDR3 contains 16 residues. Germline V gene lookup returns CDR1 LNHDA and CDR2 SQIVND (reference sequence). The V segment lost 5 bases and the J segment 3 bases; nucleotides outside the gene matches: 7. CDR3 nucleotide sequence: TGTGCCAGTAGTTATGGACTAGCGGGACCCGAAGAGACCCAGTACTTC. As protein: CASSYGLAGPEETQYF.

The CDR3 DNA sequence: TGCGCCAGCAGCTCTGGGGCTCAGTCCTATGGCTACACCTTC. Translated: CASSSGAQSYGYTF. J is TRBJ1-2 and V is TRBV5-1, with D maybe TRBD1 (5 bases). This CDR3 has 14 amino acids. V was pared by 3 bases and J by 4 bases, with 13 bases between. Germline V gene sequence: CDR1 SGHRS, CDR2 YFSETQ.